Listed below are T cell receptor beta chains from one sample, sequenced in a study of cytotoxic CD8 clonotypes in ibrutinib-treated CLL. Clones were read by immunoSEQ multiplex PCR, and TCRdb kept only the in-frame ones, dropping some. The table includes some 200,000 clones, about 75% detected once. The input for sequencing was PBMCs, taken after 12 months of ibrutinib treatment. The receptors here all came from a human donor with chronic lymphocytic leukemia. CDR3s include the opening cysteine and the closing phenylalanine or tryptophan. The order of the fields is V gene, D gene, CDR3 length, J gene, clone size, CDR3 DNA, CDR3 protein. A D gene is named only where the DNA matches it firmly. Clone size is given for some rows only: seen once, a few or many times, or a class if the clone is expanded.

V gene: TRBV28
D gene: TRBD1
CDR3 length: 15
J gene: TRBJ2-1
clone size: .
CDR3 DNA: TGTGCCAGCAACCCACGGGACAGGCGGAACAATGAGCAGTTCTTC
CDR3 protein: CASNPRDRRNNEQFF

V gene: TRBV29-1
D gene: .
CDR3 length: 12
J gene: TRBJ2-7
clone size: .
CDR3 DNA: TGCAGCGTCAAAGAAGGGGGTATTGAGCAGTACTTC
CDR3 protein: CSVKEGGIEQYF

V gene: TRBV18
D gene: TRBD1
CDR3 length: 15
J gene: TRBJ2-7
clone size: .
CDR3 DNA: TGTGCCAGCTCACCTCCGGGACAGGGTAATTACGAGCAGTACTTC
CDR3 protein: CASSPPGQGNYEQYF

V gene: TRBV29-1
D gene: .
CDR3 length: 13
J gene: TRBJ2-7
clone size: .
CDR3 DNA: TGCAGCGGAAGTCGGCAGGCCGGCTACGAGCAGTACTTC
CDR3 protein: CSGSRQAGYEQYF

V gene: TRBV28
D gene: .
CDR3 length: 15
J gene: TRBJ1-4
clone size: .
CDR3 DNA: TGTGCCAGCAGGCAAGGGTTTTGGGACTCCGAAAAACTGTTTTTT
CDR3 protein: CASRQGFWDSEKLFF

V gene: TRBV15
D gene: TRBD1
CDR3 length: 13
J gene: TRBJ1-1
clone size: .
CDR3 DNA: TGTGCCACTTCGACAGGGCCAGACACTGAAGCTTTCTTT
CDR3 protein: CATSTGPDTEAFF

V gene: TRBV18
D gene: .
CDR3 length: 13
J gene: TRBJ2-7
clone size: .
CDR3 DNA: TGTGCCAGCTCACTGACCGGGACTGCGGAGCAGTACTTC
CDR3 protein: CASSLTGTAEQYF

V gene: TRBV6-1
D gene: .
CDR3 length: 13
J gene: TRBJ1-1
clone size: few
CDR3 DNA: TGTGCCAGCAGGGATCGAGGGTACACTGAAGCTTTCTTT
CDR3 protein: CASRDRGYTEAFF

V gene: TRBV9
D gene: .
CDR3 length: 15
J gene: TRBJ1-2
clone size: .
CDR3 DNA: TGTGCCAGCAGCGTAGTGGGGGCATCTAACTATGGCTACACCTTC
CDR3 protein: CASSVVGASNYGYTF

V gene: TRBV5-6
D gene: .
CDR3 length: 16
J gene: TRBJ2-3
clone size: few
CDR3 DNA: TGTGCCAGCAGCCAAGGAACAGGATCTGGCACAGATACGCAGTATTTT
CDR3 protein: CASSQGTGSGTDTQYF

V gene: TRBV18
D gene: TRBD1
CDR3 length: 15
J gene: TRBJ1-1
clone size: .
CDR3 DNA: TGTGCCAGCTCACGATCCGGACAGGGGAGCACTGAAGCTTTCTTT
CDR3 protein: CASSRSGQGSTEAFF

V gene: TRBV6-6
D gene: .
CDR3 length: 11
J gene: TRBJ2-3
clone size: .
CDR3 DNA: TGTGCCAGCAGCCTAACAGATACGCAGTATTTT
CDR3 protein: CASSLTDTQYF

V gene: TRBV9
D gene: .
CDR3 length: 12
J gene: TRBJ2-3
clone size: .
CDR3 DNA: TGTGCCAGCAGCGGATTGGGGGATACGCAGTATTTT
CDR3 protein: CASSGLGDTQYF

V gene: TRBV30
D gene: .
CDR3 length: 12
J gene: TRBJ1-5
clone size: .
CDR3 DNA: TGTGCCTGGGGACAGTCCAATCAGCCCCAGCATTTT
CDR3 protein: CAWGQSNQPQHF

V gene: TRBV29-1
D gene: .
CDR3 length: 13
J gene: TRBJ2-1
clone size: .
CDR3 DNA: TGCAGCGTTCAGGAAGGGTTCTACAATGAGCAGTTCTTC
CDR3 protein: CSVQEGFYNEQFF

V gene: TRBV7-3
D gene: .
CDR3 length: 15
J gene: TRBJ1-1
clone size: few
CDR3 DNA: TGTGCCAGCAGCAGACAGTATACAATGAACACTGAAGCTTTCTTT
CDR3 protein: CASSRQYTMNTEAFF

V gene: TRBV30
D gene: TRBD1
CDR3 length: 15
J gene: TRBJ1-3
clone size: .
CDR3 DNA: TGTGCCTGCACCCACGGACAGGGGGTTAGAAACACCATATATTTT
CDR3 protein: CACTHGQGVRNTIYF

V gene: TRBV6-1
D gene: .
CDR3 length: 13
J gene: TRBJ1-1
clone size: .
CDR3 DNA: TGTGCCAGCAGTGAATACGAGGACGGTGAAGCTTTCTTT
CDR3 protein: CASSEYEDGEAFF

V gene: TRBV7-9
D gene: .
CDR3 length: 14
J gene: TRBJ1-1
clone size: .
CDR3 DNA: TGTGCCAGCAGGTCGTACCGGGGGGACACTGAAGCTTTCTTT
CDR3 protein: CASRSYRGDTEAFF

V gene: TRBV6-5
D gene: .
CDR3 length: 13
J gene: TRBJ2-2
clone size: .
CDR3 DNA: TGTGCCAGCAGTTCCGTTGGGGTCGGGGAGCTGTTTTTT
CDR3 protein: CASSSVGVGELFF

V gene: TRBV14
D gene: .
CDR3 length: 14
J gene: TRBJ1-2
clone size: few
CDR3 DNA: TGTGCCAGCAGCCAAGATTTAGGGGTTGGTGGCTACACCTTC
CDR3 protein: CASSQDLGVGGYTF

V gene: TRBV4-3
D gene: .
CDR3 length: 14
J gene: TRBJ1-2
clone size: .
CDR3 DNA: TGCGCCAGCAGCCTCCTCGGAGCTAACTATGGCTACACCTTC
CDR3 protein: CASSLLGANYGYTF

V gene: TRBV10-3
D gene: .
CDR3 length: 14
J gene: TRBJ1-1
clone size: few
CDR3 DNA: TGTGCCATCAGTGCCCTGGGACAAGGGGCTGAAGCTTTCTTT
CDR3 protein: CAISALGQGAEAFF

V gene: TRBV5-1
D gene: TRBD2
CDR3 length: 17
J gene: TRBJ2-1
clone size: .
CDR3 DNA: TGCGCCAGCAGCTGGACTAGCGGGGGGGCGATAGGGAATGAGCAGTTCTTC
CDR3 protein: CASSWTSGGAIGNEQFF

V gene: TRBV9
D gene: .
CDR3 length: 14
J gene: TRBJ1-1
clone size: .
CDR3 DNA: TGTGCCAGCAGCATGCGACAGTCCCCCTCTAAAGCTTTCTTT
CDR3 protein: CASSMRQSPSKAFF

V gene: TRBV30
D gene: TRBD1
CDR3 length: 14
J gene: TRBJ2-1
clone size: .
CDR3 DNA: TGTGCCTTCCAGGGACAGGGGGTTTACAATGAGCAGTTCTTC
CDR3 protein: CAFQGQGVYNEQFF

V gene: TRBV29-1
D gene: TRBD1
CDR3 length: 15
J gene: TRBJ1-2
clone size: .
CDR3 DNA: TGCAGCGTTGGGAGAGAAGGGACAGGGGCACATGGCTACACCTTC
CDR3 protein: CSVGREGTGAHGYTF

V gene: TRBV9
D gene: .
CDR3 length: 16
J gene: TRBJ1-5
clone size: .
CDR3 DNA: TGTGCCAGCAGGAGTCAGATAGGCAGACCTTATCAGCCCCAGCATTTT
CDR3 protein: CASRSQIGRPYQPQHF

V gene: TRBV27
D gene: .
CDR3 length: 14
J gene: TRBJ2-5
clone size: .
CDR3 DNA: TGTGCCAGCAGTGCGGACCGACTCCAAGAGACCCAGTACTTC
CDR3 protein: CASSADRLQETQYF

V gene: TRBV10-1
D gene: .
CDR3 length: 14
J gene: TRBJ1-1
clone size: .
CDR3 DNA: TGCGCCAGCCAGACTCTTCTTGGGAACACTGAAGCTTTCTTT
CDR3 protein: CASQTLLGNTEAFF

V gene: TRBV19
D gene: TRBD1
CDR3 length: 20
J gene: TRBJ2-2
clone size: .
CDR3 DNA: TGTGCCAGTAGTATAGGGCGACAGGGAAAGGGCACCGGACACACCGGGGAGCTGTTTTTT
CDR3 protein: CASSIGRQGKGTGHTGELFF

V gene: TRBV2
D gene: .
CDR3 length: 17
J gene: TRBJ1-5
clone size: few
CDR3 DNA: TGTGCCAGCAGTGAAGCACGAGCGAGGGGATATGATCAGCCCCAGCATTTT
CDR3 protein: CASSEARARGYDQPQHF

V gene: TRBV28
D gene: TRBD1
CDR3 length: 16
J gene: TRBJ1-2
clone size: few
CDR3 DNA: TGTGCCAGCAGTTCTTCCGGGACAGGGGGTAACTATGGCTACACCTTC
CDR3 protein: CASSSSGTGGNYGYTF

V gene: TRBV6-4
D gene: TRBD2
CDR3 length: 15
J gene: TRBJ2-7
clone size: .
CDR3 DNA: TGTGCCAGCATGAGAGAAGCGGGAGGGAGCTACGAGCAGTACTTC
CDR3 protein: CASMREAGGSYEQYF

V gene: TRBV12-5
D gene: TRBD1
CDR3 length: 15
J gene: TRBJ2-7
clone size: .
CDR3 DNA: TGTGCTAGTGGTTCTGGACAGGGTAGCTCCTACGAGCAGTACTTC
CDR3 protein: CASGSGQGSSYEQYF

V gene: TRBV5-1
D gene: .
CDR3 length: 15
J gene: TRBJ2-3
clone size: .
CDR3 DNA: TGCGCCAGCAGCTTGGGTGGGGGGGCAGTAAATACGCAGTATTTT
CDR3 protein: CASSLGGGAVNTQYF

V gene: TRBV5-1
D gene: .
CDR3 length: 12
J gene: TRBJ2-5
clone size: .
CDR3 DNA: TGCGCCAGCAGCTTGAGGCAAGAGACCCAGTACTTC
CDR3 protein: CASSLRQETQYF

V gene: TRBV18
D gene: TRBD1
CDR3 length: 17
J gene: TRBJ1-3
clone size: .
CDR3 DNA: TGTGCCAGCTCACCACGGGACAGGGACTTATCTGGAAACACCATATATTTT
CDR3 protein: CASSPRDRDLSGNTIYF

V gene: TRBV9
D gene: TRBD1
CDR3 length: 14
J gene: TRBJ1-6
clone size: .
CDR3 DNA: TGTGCCAGCAGCGTTACAGGGGGGAATTCACCCCTCCACTTT
CDR3 protein: CASSVTGGNSPLHF

V gene: TRBV19
D gene: .
CDR3 length: 15
J gene: TRBJ2-3
clone size: few
CDR3 DNA: TGTGCCAGTAGTATAGATACCAGGAGCACAGATACGCAGTATTTT
CDR3 protein: CASSIDTRSTDTQYF

V gene: TRBV19
D gene: TRBD1
CDR3 length: 17
J gene: TRBJ2-2
clone size: .
CDR3 DNA: TGTGCCAGTAGTAACCCAATAGGGGGCCTAAACACCGGGGAGCTGTTTTTT
CDR3 protein: CASSNPIGGLNTGELFF

V gene: TRBV9
D gene: .
CDR3 length: 14
J gene: TRBJ1-2
clone size: .
CDR3 DNA: TGTGCCAGCAGGCGCCTAGAGAGTTCTTATGGCTACACCTTC
CDR3 protein: CASRRLESSYGYTF

V gene: TRBV6-5
D gene: .
CDR3 length: 14
J gene: TRBJ1-6
clone size: .
CDR3 DNA: TGTGCCAGCAGCGGGACACCGTATAATTCACCCCTCCACTTT
CDR3 protein: CASSGTPYNSPLHF

V gene: TRBV30
D gene: .
CDR3 length: 13
J gene: TRBJ1-1
clone size: .
CDR3 DNA: TGTGCCTGGAGTGTACTCAGGTGGACTGAAGCTTTCTTT
CDR3 protein: CAWSVLRWTEAFF

V gene: TRBV6-1
D gene: .
CDR3 length: 15
J gene: TRBJ2-1
clone size: .
CDR3 DNA: TGTGCCAGCACCCAAGGGGGTAATTATCTCAATGAGCAGTTCTTC
CDR3 protein: CASTQGGNYLNEQFF

V gene: TRBV7-6
D gene: .
CDR3 length: 14
J gene: TRBJ2-7
clone size: .
CDR3 DNA: TGTGCCAGCACCCAAGGGTGGGGATCCTACGAGCAGTACTTC
CDR3 protein: CASTQGWGSYEQYF

V gene: TRBV7-2
D gene: .
CDR3 length: 16
J gene: TRBJ2-2
clone size: .
CDR3 DNA: TGTGCCAGCAGCTTAGGGTCCAGCGGCCCCACCGGGGAGCTGTTTTTT
CDR3 protein: CASSLGSSGPTGELFF

V gene: TRBV11-2
D gene: .
CDR3 length: 14
J gene: TRBJ1-1
clone size: .
CDR3 DNA: TGTGCCAGCAGCTTTGCCACACTCAACACTGAAGCTTTCTTT
CDR3 protein: CASSFATLNTEAFF

V gene: TRBV29-1
D gene: TRBD2
CDR3 length: 14
J gene: TRBJ2-3
clone size: .
CDR3 DNA: TGCAGCGTTGCCCAGCGGGAGATGACAGATACGCAGTATTTT
CDR3 protein: CSVAQREMTDTQYF

V gene: TRBV29-1
D gene: .
CDR3 length: 14
J gene: TRBJ2-2
clone size: .
CDR3 DNA: TGCAGCGTTGCCGGGACATGGGTCACCGGGGAGCTGTTTTTT
CDR3 protein: CSVAGTWVTGELFF

V gene: TRBV11-3
D gene: TRBD1
CDR3 length: 15
J gene: TRBJ2-1
clone size: few
CDR3 DNA: TGTGCCAGCAGTTTGGGACAGATCTCCTACAATGAGCAGTTCTTC
CDR3 protein: CASSLGQISYNEQFF

V gene: TRBV30
D gene: TRBD1
CDR3 length: 12
J gene: TRBJ1-2
clone size: .
CDR3 DNA: TGTGCCTGGGAGGGGACAGCCCGCGCCTCCACCTTC
CDR3 protein: CAWEGTARASTF

V gene: TRBV19
D gene: .
CDR3 length: 14
J gene: TRBJ2-3
clone size: .
CDR3 DNA: TGTGCCAGTAGTATTAGCGAGAGCACAGATACGCAGTATTTT
CDR3 protein: CASSISESTDTQYF

V gene: TRBV7-3
D gene: .
CDR3 length: 16
J gene: TRBJ2-3
clone size: .
CDR3 DNA: TGTGCCAGCAGCTCCCCTCCGGGCGGGCCCACAGATACGCAGTATTTT
CDR3 protein: CASSSPPGGPTDTQYF

V gene: TRBV5-1
D gene: TRBD1
CDR3 length: 14
J gene: TRBJ2-5
clone size: .
CDR3 DNA: TGCGCCAGCAGCTTAGGGACAGCAAAAGAGACCCAGTACTTC
CDR3 protein: CASSLGTAKETQYF

V gene: TRBV4-2
D gene: .
CDR3 length: 14
J gene: TRBJ1-4
clone size: once
CDR3 DNA: TGTGCCAGCAGCCTCCGACGGAATAATGAAAAACTGTTTTTT
CDR3 protein: CASSLRRNNEKLFF

V gene: TRBV5-6
D gene: TRBD1
CDR3 length: 16
J gene: TRBJ2-2
clone size: once
CDR3 DNA: TGTGCCAGCAGCGACTACAGGGGGCCCCTTACCGGGGAGCTGTTTTTT
CDR3 protein: CASSDYRGPLTGELFF

V gene: TRBV30
D gene: .
CDR3 length: 17
J gene: TRBJ1-6
clone size: .
CDR3 DNA: TGTGCCTGGAGTTCACCAGGGTTTGTCTCCTATAATTCACCCCTCCACTTT
CDR3 protein: CAWSSPGFVSYNSPLHF

V gene: TRBV29-1
D gene: .
CDR3 length: 12
J gene: TRBJ1-1
clone size: .
CDR3 DNA: TGCAGCGTTCCCCTCTCAAACACTGAAGCTTTCTTT
CDR3 protein: CSVPLSNTEAFF

V gene: TRBV5-1
D gene: .
CDR3 length: 15
J gene: TRBJ2-2
clone size: .
CDR3 DNA: TGCGCCAGCAGCTTGGGCGGGGCGAACACCGGGGAGCTGTTTTTT
CDR3 protein: CASSLGGANTGELFF